This T cell receptor (beta chain) was obtained from a study of blood T cells in healthy people across ages. Caucasian, healthy and from Russia, the donors were aged between about 6 and 90. Together with a sample-barcoded 5' primer, a J-beta primer mix was included in a second PCR lasting roughly 6 to 12 cycles. MiXCR, run by TCRdb on the 5' RACE reads, gives a single entry per CDR3 protein. The sample shows roughly 550,000 distinct CDR3 sequences, 20% to 30% of them seen only once. Germline values: CDR1 SGDLS, CDR2 YYNGEE. The V and J ends lost 0 bases and 11 bases, in that order; junction bases with no gene match: 14. CDR3 size: 16 residues. The data were also submitted as part of a second study, on T cells of mothers and their children.

Material: blood. The V gene is TRBV9, the J gene TRBJ2-3, with 8 bases fitting TRBD2. This clonotype was sampled from a boy between 5 and 17 years old in good health. CDR3 DNA: TGTGCCAGCAGCGTAGAAGGAGCGGGACGACGGGGGGGGCAGTATTTT. Encoded protein: CASSVEGAGRRGGQYF.